The clone carrying this T cell receptor (beta chain) is a singleton in its sample. Its specificity is unknown. Every sample had some 100,000 of its TCR templates assayed. Only in-frame clones appear in the TCRdb table, and some are missing; sequencing was by immunoSEQ multiplex PCR. The table lists fewer than 120,000 clones, 92% of them singletons. This specimen belongs to a study of siplizumab effects on memory and regulatory T cells. Study-level points and caveats: Solely a minor proportion of alloreactive clones could be assigned to unstimulated subsets. Memory T cells appeared less diverse than naive cells, which seemed to contribute substantially to alloresponse. Siplizumab led to significantly less abundant alloreactive sequences that could be traced back to unstimulated CD4+ memory cells.

The CDR3 contains 13 residues. Germline-derived CDR1 and CDR2 are LNHDA and SQIVND (reference sequence). The V and J ends lost 6 bases and 4 bases respectively, with 13 bases between them. The clonotype was recovered from a human donor in good health. The specimen was CD4+ T cells sorted from blood. V is TRBV19 and J is TRBJ2-7; possibly TRBD1 or TRBD2 for D (5 bases each). CDR3: CASSRDGIYEQYF. CDR3 DNA: TGTGCCAGTAGCCGGGACGGTATTTACGAGCAGTACTTC.